These 2 T cell receptor beta chains were all obtained from the same sample, sequenced in a study of control samples from healthy donors and cancer patients. TCRdb's table, derived via immunoSEQ multiplex PCR, lists solely in-frame clones and lacks some. Of 130,000 or so clones listed, about nine tenths are singletons. The source material was blood. The origin of the receptors is a woman aged 45-59 years in good health.

This clone was observed a handful of times. This chain links TRBV3-1 (or the pseudogene TRBV3-2) with TRBJ2-4; the D is unclear. Germline values: CDR1 LGHDT, CDR2 YNNKEL (reference sequence). Trimming pared 4 bases from V and 0 bases from J, leaving 7 bases between. The CDR3 consists of 14 residues. This CDR3 is CASSPDLAKNIQYF. The CDR3, as DNA: TGTGCCAGCAGCCCCGATCTAGCCAAAAACATTCAGTACTTC.

V is TRBV4-1 and J is TRBJ1-1; no reliable D call. Germline-derived CDR1 and CDR2 are MGHRA and YSYEKL. CDR3 length equals 13 residues. Between the trimmed V and J ends, which lost 8 bases and 3 bases, there was a span of 13 bases. CDR3 amino acids: CASGETEDTEAFF. The CDR3 DNA sequence: TGCGCCAGCGGGGAGACGGAGGACACTGAAGCTTTCTTT.